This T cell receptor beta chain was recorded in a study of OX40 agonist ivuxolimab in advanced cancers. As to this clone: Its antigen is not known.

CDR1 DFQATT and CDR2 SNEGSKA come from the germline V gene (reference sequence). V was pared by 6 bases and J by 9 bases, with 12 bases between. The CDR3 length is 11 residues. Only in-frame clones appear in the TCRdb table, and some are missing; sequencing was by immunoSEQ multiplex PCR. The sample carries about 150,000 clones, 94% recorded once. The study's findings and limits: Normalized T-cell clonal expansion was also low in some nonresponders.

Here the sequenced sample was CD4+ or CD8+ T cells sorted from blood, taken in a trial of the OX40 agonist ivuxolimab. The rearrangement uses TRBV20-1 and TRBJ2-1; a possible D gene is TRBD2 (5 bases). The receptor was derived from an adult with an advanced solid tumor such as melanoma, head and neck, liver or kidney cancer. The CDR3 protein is CSAPGGSEQFF. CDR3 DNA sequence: TGCAGTGCCCCCGGTGGGAGTGAGCAGTTCTTC.